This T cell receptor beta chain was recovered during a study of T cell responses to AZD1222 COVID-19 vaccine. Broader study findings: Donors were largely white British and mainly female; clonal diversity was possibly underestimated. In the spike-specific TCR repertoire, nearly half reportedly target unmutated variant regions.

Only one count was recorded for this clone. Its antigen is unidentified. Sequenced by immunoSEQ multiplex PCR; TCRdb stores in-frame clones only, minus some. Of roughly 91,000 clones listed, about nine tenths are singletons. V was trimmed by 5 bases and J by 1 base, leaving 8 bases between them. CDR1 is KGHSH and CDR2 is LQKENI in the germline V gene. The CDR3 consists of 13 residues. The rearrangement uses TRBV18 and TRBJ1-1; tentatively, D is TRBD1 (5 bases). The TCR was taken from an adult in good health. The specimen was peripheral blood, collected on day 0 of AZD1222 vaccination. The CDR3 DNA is TGTGCCAGCTCAGCCGGACAGAACACTGAAGCTTTCTTT. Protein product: CASSAGQNTEAFF.